This TCR beta chain was identified in a study of OX40 agonist ivuxolimab in advanced cancers. Study-wide context: The group had a mean age of roughly 65 years, ranged from 23 to 79, and was 82.7% male.

Profiling relied on immunoSEQ multiplex PCR, and the TCRdb table lists in-frame clones only, not all of them. The sample has 20,000 to 25,000 clones, more than 80% seen once; the top ten hold roughly 24%. There are 14 residues in the CDR3. V dropped 4 bases and J dropped 9; count of bases not matched to a gene: 4. Germline V lookup: CDR1 SGHDT, CDR2 YYEEEE. The sequence was obtained from an adult with an advanced solid tumor such as melanoma, head and neck, liver or kidney cancer. V is TRBV5-6 and J is TRBJ2-1; 13 bases fit TRBD2. The sample was CD4+ or CD8+ T cells sorted from blood, taken in a trial of the OX40 agonist ivuxolimab. Written as DNA, the CDR3 is TGTGCCAGCAGCCAGGGACTAGCGGGATCTGAGCAGTTCTTC. Translation gives CASSQGLAGSEQFF.